One and the same sample provided the 20 T cell receptor beta chains below, sequenced in a study of cytomegalovirus exposure and HLA in healthy donors (TCRdb year 2017). The library was obtained by the immunoSEQ multiplex PCR assay. For the multiplex PCR, a mixture combining 60 forward primers for TCR Vbeta segments and 13 reverse primers for TCR Jbeta segments was used. TCRdb carries this immuneACCESS record with in-frame sequences only. Its versions omit some clonotypes, under half of them owing to an unresolved V gene in the studies checked, with the rest unexplained. This sample gives 150,000 to 200,000 clones in total; 75% to 85% of them show up just once. Of the sample, around 0.97% falls within the top ten clones. The sequenced sample consisted of PBMCs. The receptors come from a girl aged 2-10 years in good health and CMV-seropositive.

The gene calls are TRBV7-9 and TRBJ2-5; no clear D. The germline gives CDR1 SEHNR, CDR2 FQNEAQ (reference sequence). V was shortened by 3 bases and J by 3 bases, with 14 bases between the two germline ends. The CDR3 has 15 amino acids. The CDR3 protein is CASSFSWLQKETQYF. CDR3 in DNA: TGTGCCAGCAGCTTCTCGTGGCTTCAAAAAGAGACCCAGTACTTC. Full variable domain (missing parts from reference TRBV7-9 and TRBJ2-5): DTGVSQNPRHKITKRGQNVTFRCDPISEHNRLYWYRQTLGQGPEFLTYFQNEAQLEKSRLLSDRFSAERPKGSFSTLEIQRTEQGDSAMYLCASSFSWLQKETQYFGPGTRLLVL.

The chain carries TRBV30 and TRBJ2-4; perhaps TRBD1 as D (5 bases). CDR3 length: 16 residues. The germline gives CDR1 GTSNPN, CDR2 SVGIG (reference sequence). With 4 bases removed from V and 1 base from J, the gap between germline ends came to 17 bases. The CDR3 DNA is TGTGCCTGGACTCCTGGGTCCAGGGTGGCCAAAAACATTCAGTACTTC. It encodes CAWTPGSRVAKNIQYF.

This chain joins TRBV29-1 and TRBJ2-3; 7 nucleotides agree with TRBD1. The CDR3 sequence is 14 residues long. Per germline, CDR1 SQVTM and CDR2 ANQGSEA. V shed 4 bases and J 2 bases; nucleotides not matched to a gene: 6. CDR3 protein: CSVAGTVPTDTQYF. As DNA, the CDR3 is TGCAGCGTTGCCGGGACAGTTCCCACAGATACGCAGTATTTT.

The chain employs TRBV5-5 and TRBJ2-5; TRBD1 is a possible D gene (6 bases). V gave up 1 base and J gave up 6 bases, with 13 bases separating them. This CDR3 contains 14 residues. Germline lookup yields CDR1 SGHKS and CDR2 YYEKEE (reference sequence). The CDR3 is CASSLLQGRQTQYF. The CDR3 DNA reads as TGTGCCAGCAGCTTGTTACAGGGTAGGCAGACCCAGTACTTC.

This rearrangement joins TRBV18 to TRBJ1-2; 9 nucleotides line up with TRBD1. CDR1 and CDR2 from the germline V gene are KGHSH and LQKENI. The CDR3 is 13 amino acids. J was trimmed by 5 bases and V by 3 bases; bases with no gene match: 1. CDR3 protein: CASSPGQGYGYTF. As DNA, the CDR3 is TGTGCCAGCTCACCGGGACAGGGTTATGGCTACACCTTC.

The chain combines TRBV27 with TRBJ2-7; tentative D call: TRBD1 (5 bases). This CDR3 contains 14 residues. Per germline, CDR1 MNHEY and CDR2 SMNVEV (reference sequence). The V and J ends lost 8 bases and 0 bases respectively, with 14 bases between them. The CDR3 DNA reads as TGTGCCAGCGCAGGGATGGGGCCCTCCTACGAGCAGTACTTC. Protein: CASAGMGPSYEQYF.

V is TRBV6-1 and J is TRBJ1-5, with 9 bases aligning to TRBD1. The CDR3 sequence is 17 residues long. V trimming: 4 bases; J trimming: 0 bases; junction bases outside the gene matches: 7. The germline V gene encodes CDR1 MNHNS and CDR2 SASEGT. This CDR3 is CASSGWDRVYSNQPQHF. The CDR3 DNA sequence: TGTGCCAGCAGTGGCTGGGACAGGGTTTATAGCAATCAGCCCCAGCATTTT.

The V gene is TRBV5-1, the J gene TRBJ2-1; tentatively, D is TRBD1 (6 bases). The CDR3 runs 15 residues. Germline V gives CDR1 SGHRS, CDR2 YFSETQ. V shed 2 bases and J shed 7 bases, with 16 bases lying between them. The CDR3 bases are TGCGCCAGCAGCTTCGGGACATCCATGGGGAATGAGCAGTTCTTC. This codes for CASSFGTSMGNEQFF.

The chain employs TRBV7-3 and TRBJ2-3, with a possible D match to TRBD2 (6 bases). The CDR3 length is 14 residues. From germline, CDR1 is SGHTA and CDR2 FQGTGA. V was shortened by 5 bases and J by 5 bases, with 14 bases between the two germline ends. The chain's CDR3 is CASSRAGGRDTQYF. For the CDR3, the DNA is TGTGCCAGCAGCCGAGCTGGAGGGAGAGATACGCAGTATTTT.

The rearrangement joins TRBV5-1 to TRBJ2-5, with 8 bases that match TRBD1. The length of the CDR3 is 15 residues. V lost 5 bases and J lost 0; bases outside the gene matches: 6. The V gene's germline CDR1 is SGHRS and CDR2 YFSETQ. This chain's CDR3 is CASSSGQGYQETQYF. The CDR3 DNA is TGCGCCAGCAGTAGTGGACAGGGCTACCAAGAGACCCAGTACTTC.

The chain couples TRBV27 to TRBJ1-1, with TRBD1 identical over 10 bases. Trimming cost V 7 bases and J 0 bases; bases outside gene matches: 8. The germline V gene has CDR1 MNHEY and CDR2 SMNVEV (reference sequence). The CDR3 has 16 amino acids. CDR3 sequence reads: CASTTGQGSLNTEAFF. The CDR3 DNA reads as TGTGCCAGCACCACGGGACAGGGGTCCCTGAACACTGAAGCTTTCTTT.

CDR3 nucleotides: TGTGCCAGCTCAACCCCGGACAGGGGGCCGTTCTTC. Translated, it gives CASSTPDRGPFF. The chain employs TRBV28 and TRBJ2-1, with TRBD1 matching over 11 bases. J gave up 15 bases and V 8 bases, and 9 bases lay outside the gene matches. CDR1 and CDR2 from the germline V gene are MDHEN and SYDVKM. This CDR3 has 12 residues.

The rearrangement links TRBV7-9 to TRBJ2-3, with 7 nucleotides matching TRBD2. With V trimmed by 2 bases and J by 4 bases, 9 bases remained unmatched. There are 16 residues in the CDR3. In germline, CDR1 is SEHNR, CDR2 FQNEAQ (reference sequence). The CDR3 here is CASSLRYGGSSDTQYF. CDR3 coding DNA: TGTGCCAGCAGCTTAAGGTACGGCGGGAGCTCAGATACGCAGTATTTT.

J is TRBJ1-2 and V is TRBV2; D perhaps matches TRBD1 (5 bases). Trimming pared 4 bases from V and 9 bases from J, leaving 15 bases between. The CDR3 consists of 13 residues. Germline V gene lookup returns CDR1 SNHLY and CDR2 FYNNEI. CDR3 in amino acids: CASSVGAGWSYTF. CDR3 coding DNA: TGTGCCAGCAGTGTAGGAGCAGGGTGGAGCTACACCTTC.

The genes are TRBV30 and TRBJ1-3; D is uncertain. Between the trimmed V and J ends, which lost 4 bases and 4 bases, there was a span of 8 bases. Per the germline V gene, CDR1 is GTSNPN and CDR2 is SVGIG (reference sequence). This CDR3 is built from 12 residues. The CDR3, as DNA: TGTGCCTGGAATTCAGGCGGAAACACCATATATTTT. Translating gives CAWNSGGNTIYF.

This chain uses TRBV4-1 with TRBJ2-7; a possible D gene is TRBD1 (6 bases). This CDR3 spans 15 amino acids. Germline values: CDR1 MGHRA, CDR2 YSYEKL. Trimming pared 0 bases from V and 6 bases from J, leaving 15 bases between. The CDR3 DNA reads TGCGCCAGCAGCCAAGATGCCAGGGGTGACGGCGAGCAGTACTTC. This translates into CASSQDARGDGEQYF.

This rearrangement joins TRBV25-1 to TRBJ1-1, with TRBD1 matching 7 bases. This CDR3 has 13 amino acids. Germline CDR1 reads MGHDK; CDR2 reads SYGVNS. With 5 bases clipped from V and 4 bases from J, the junction kept 4 bases outside the gene matches. The CDR3 loop is CASSHGQVTEAFF. The CDR3 bases are TGTGCCAGCAGTCACGGACAGGTCACTGAAGCTTTCTTT.

The J gene is TRBJ2-4, the V gene TRBV6-1; possible D gene TRBD1, 6 bases. The CDR3 spans 17 residues. With 4 bases removed from V and 7 bases from J, the gap between germline ends came to 23 bases. Germline-derived CDR1 and CDR2 are MNHNS and SASEGT. In DNA form, the CDR3 reads TGTGCCAGCAGTGCCCACCGGCCCTGGACAGTGACCAACATTCAGTACTTC. It translates to CASSAHRPWTVTNIQYF.

The rearrangement joins TRBV10-3 to TRBJ1-1; 8 nucleotides line up with TRBD1. Germline trimming cut 5 bases from V and 8 bases from J; bases unmatched to any gene: 4. Germline V CDR1 and CDR2: ENHRY, SYGVKD. The CDR3 extends over 12 amino acids. The CDR3 nucleotides read TGTGCCATCAGTCCGACAGGGGAAGAAGCTTTCTTT. Protein product: CAISPTGEEAFF.

This chain links TRBV6-1 with TRBJ2-7; no clear D gene. The CDR3 consists of 13 residues. The V and J ends lost 4 bases and 5 bases respectively, with 12 bases between them. CDR1 and CDR2 from the germline V gene are MNHNS and SASEGT. The CDR3 here is CASSGPRLDEQYF. In DNA, the CDR3 is TGTGCCAGCAGTGGCCCCCGGTTGGACGAGCAGTACTTC.